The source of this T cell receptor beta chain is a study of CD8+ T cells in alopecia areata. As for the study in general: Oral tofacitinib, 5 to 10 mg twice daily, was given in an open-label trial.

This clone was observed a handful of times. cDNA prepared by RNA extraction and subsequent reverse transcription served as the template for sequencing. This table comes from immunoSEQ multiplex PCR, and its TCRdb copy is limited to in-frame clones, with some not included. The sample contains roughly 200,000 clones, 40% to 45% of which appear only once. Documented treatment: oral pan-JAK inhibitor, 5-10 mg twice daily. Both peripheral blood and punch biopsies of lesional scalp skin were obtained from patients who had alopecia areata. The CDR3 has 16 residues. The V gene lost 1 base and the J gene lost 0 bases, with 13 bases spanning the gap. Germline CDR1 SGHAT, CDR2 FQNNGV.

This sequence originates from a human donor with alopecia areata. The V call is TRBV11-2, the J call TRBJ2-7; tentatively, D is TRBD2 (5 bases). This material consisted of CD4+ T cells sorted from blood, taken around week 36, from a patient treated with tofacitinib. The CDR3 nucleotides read TGTGCCAGCAGCTTAGCTAGCAGGTCGATCTCCTACGAGCAGTACTTC. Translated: CASSLASRSISYEQYF.